This T cell receptor beta chain derives from a study of radiotherapy plus CTLA-4 blockade in lung cancer. Study overall: With 31% of patients having disease control, objective responses were seen in roughly 18%. Study-level points and caveats: In blood, tumor-derived TCR clones expanded after radiotherapy plus ipilimumab.

Sequencing was performed with immunoSEQ multiplex PCR; in TCRdb, only in-frame clones are kept and a portion is missing. The data show 45,000 to 60,000 clones, 77% seen once. V trimming: 5 bases; J trimming: 4 bases; junction bases outside the gene matches: 7. CDR1 SEHNR and CDR2 FQNEAQ come from the germline V gene (reference sequence). The CDR3 contains 15 residues. Comments on this clone: The antigen is undetermined.

J is TRBJ2-5 and V is TRBV7-9, with 10 bases lining up with TRBD1. This clonotype originated in a human donor with non-small cell lung cancer whose response to radiotherapy plus ipilimumab could not be evaluated. Sequences were derived from peripheral blood, sampled from a patient treated with radiotherapy plus ipilimumab. The DNA of the CDR3 is TGTGCCAGCAGCCCGACAGGGGGCGGGGCAGAGACCCAGTACTTC. Protein product: CASSPTGGGAETQYF.